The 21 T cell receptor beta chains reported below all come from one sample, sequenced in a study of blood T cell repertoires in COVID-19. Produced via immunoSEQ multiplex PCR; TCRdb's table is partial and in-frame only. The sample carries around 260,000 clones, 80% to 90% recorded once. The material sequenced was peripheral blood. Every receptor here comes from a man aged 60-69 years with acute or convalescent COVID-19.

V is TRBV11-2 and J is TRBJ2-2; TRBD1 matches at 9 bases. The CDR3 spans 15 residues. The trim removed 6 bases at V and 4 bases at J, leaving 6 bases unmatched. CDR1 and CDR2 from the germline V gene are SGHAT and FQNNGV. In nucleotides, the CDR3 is TGTGCCAGCAGTACAGGGGGCTCTATCACCGGGGAGCTGTTTTTT. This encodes CASSTGGSITGELFF. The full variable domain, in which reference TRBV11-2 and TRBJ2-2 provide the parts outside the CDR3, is EAGVAQSPRYKIIEKRQSVAFWCNPISGHATLYWYQQILGQGPKLLIQFQNNGVVDDSQLPKDRFSAERLKGVDSTLKIQPAKLEDSAVYLCASSTGGSITGELFFGEGSRLTVL.

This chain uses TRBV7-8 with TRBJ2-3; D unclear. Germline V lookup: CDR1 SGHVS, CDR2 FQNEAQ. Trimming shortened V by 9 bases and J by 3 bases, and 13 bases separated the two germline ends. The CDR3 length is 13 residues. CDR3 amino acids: CASRPRLTDTQYF. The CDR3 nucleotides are TGTGCCAGTCGACCTCGACTTACAGATACGCAGTATTTT.

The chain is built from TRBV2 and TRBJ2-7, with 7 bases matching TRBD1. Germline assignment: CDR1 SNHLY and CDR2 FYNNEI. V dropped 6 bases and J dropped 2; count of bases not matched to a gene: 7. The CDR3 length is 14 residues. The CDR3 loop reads CASRETGAAYEQYF. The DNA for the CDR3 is TGTGCCAGCAGGGAAACAGGGGCGGCCTACGAGCAGTACTTC. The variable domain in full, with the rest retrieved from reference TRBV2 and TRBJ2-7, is EPEVTQTPSHQVTQMGQEVILRCVPISNHLYFYWYRQILGQKVEFLVSFYNNEISEKSEIFDDQFSVERPDGSNFTLKIRSTKLEDSAMYFCASRETGAAYEQYFGPGTRLTVT.

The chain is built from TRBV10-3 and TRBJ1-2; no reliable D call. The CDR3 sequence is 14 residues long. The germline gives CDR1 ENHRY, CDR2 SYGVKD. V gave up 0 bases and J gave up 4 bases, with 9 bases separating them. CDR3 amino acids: CAISESAGGYGYTF. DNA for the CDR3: TGTGCCATCAGTGAGTCGGCGGGCGGCTATGGCTACACCTTC.

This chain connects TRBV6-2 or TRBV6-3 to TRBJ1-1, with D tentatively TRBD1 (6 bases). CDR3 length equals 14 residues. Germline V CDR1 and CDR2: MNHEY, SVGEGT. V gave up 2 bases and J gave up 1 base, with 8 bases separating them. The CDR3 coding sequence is TGTGCCAGCAGTTACCCCAGGGGGAACACTGAAGCTTTCTTT. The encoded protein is CASSYPRGNTEAFF.

This CDR3 reads CASSVPGAGQETQYF. Here the CDR3 DNA reads TGTGCCAGCAGCGTTCCCGGGGCGGGACAAGAGACCCAGTACTTC. The chain recombines TRBV2 with TRBJ2-5; TRBD2 is a possible D gene (6 bases). The V gene's germline CDR1 is SNHLY and CDR2 FYNNEI. CDR3 size: 15 residues. The V end was cut by 6 bases, the J end by 2 bases, with 16 bases between.

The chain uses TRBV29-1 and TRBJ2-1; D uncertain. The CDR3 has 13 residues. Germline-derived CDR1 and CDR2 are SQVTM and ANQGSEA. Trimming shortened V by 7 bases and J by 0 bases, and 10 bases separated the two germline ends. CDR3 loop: CSASRISYNEQFF. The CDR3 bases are TGCAGCGCATCCAGGATCTCCTACAATGAGCAGTTCTTC.

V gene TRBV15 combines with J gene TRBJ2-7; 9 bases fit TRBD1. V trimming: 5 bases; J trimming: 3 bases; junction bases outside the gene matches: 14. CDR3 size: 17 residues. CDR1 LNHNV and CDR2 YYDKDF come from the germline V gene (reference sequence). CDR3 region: CATSPGGWDRVFYEQYF. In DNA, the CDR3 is TGTGCCACCAGCCCTGGAGGATGGGACAGGGTCTTCTACGAGCAGTACTTC.

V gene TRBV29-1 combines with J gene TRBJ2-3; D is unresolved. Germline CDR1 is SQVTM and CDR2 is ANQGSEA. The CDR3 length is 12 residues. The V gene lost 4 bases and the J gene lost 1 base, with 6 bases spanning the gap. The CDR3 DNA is TGCAGCGTTGTTCGGGGCACAGATACGCAGTATTTT. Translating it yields CSVVRGTDTQYF.

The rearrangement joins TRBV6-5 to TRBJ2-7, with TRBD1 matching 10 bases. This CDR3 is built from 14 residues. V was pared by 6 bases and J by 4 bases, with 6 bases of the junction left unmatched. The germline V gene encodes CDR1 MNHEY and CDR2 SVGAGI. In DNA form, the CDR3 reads TGTGCCAGCAGGACGGACAGGGGGACATACGAGCAGTACTTC. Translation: CASRTDRGTYEQYF.

DNA for the CDR3: TGCGCCAGCAGGGCCCCTCCGAACACTGAAGCTTTCTTT. Residues: CASRAPPNTEAFF. V and J are TRBV10-2 and TRBJ1-1, with D hard to call. Germline loops: CDR1 WSHSY, CDR2 SAAADI. The V end was cut by 6 bases, the J end by 1 base, with 9 bases between. The CDR3 spans 13 residues.

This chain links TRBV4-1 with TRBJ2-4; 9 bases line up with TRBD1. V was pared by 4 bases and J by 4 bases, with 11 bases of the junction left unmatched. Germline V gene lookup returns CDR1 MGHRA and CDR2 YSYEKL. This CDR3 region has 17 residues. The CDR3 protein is CASSPLTPGTGKNIQYF. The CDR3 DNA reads TGCGCCAGCAGCCCCTTAACACCCGGGACAGGGAAAAACATTCAGTACTTC.

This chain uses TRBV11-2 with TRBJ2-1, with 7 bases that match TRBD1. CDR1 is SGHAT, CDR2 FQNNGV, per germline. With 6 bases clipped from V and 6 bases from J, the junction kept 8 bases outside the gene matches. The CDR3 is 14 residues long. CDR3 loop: CASSLAGGPNEQFF. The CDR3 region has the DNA TGTGCCAGCAGTCTAGCAGGGGGTCCCAATGAGCAGTTCTTC.

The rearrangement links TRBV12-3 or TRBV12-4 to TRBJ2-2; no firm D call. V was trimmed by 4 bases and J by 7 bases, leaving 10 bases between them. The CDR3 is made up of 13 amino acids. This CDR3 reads CASSSGLGGELFF. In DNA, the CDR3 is TGTGCCAGCAGTTCCGGGTTGGGCGGGGAGCTGTTTTTT.

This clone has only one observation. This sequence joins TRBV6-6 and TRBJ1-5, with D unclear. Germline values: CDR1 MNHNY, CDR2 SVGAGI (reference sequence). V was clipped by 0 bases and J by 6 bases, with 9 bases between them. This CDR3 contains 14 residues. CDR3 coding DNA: TGTGCCAGCAGTTACTCGGCGGGGATTCAGCCCCAGCATTTT. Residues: CASSYSAGIQPQHF.

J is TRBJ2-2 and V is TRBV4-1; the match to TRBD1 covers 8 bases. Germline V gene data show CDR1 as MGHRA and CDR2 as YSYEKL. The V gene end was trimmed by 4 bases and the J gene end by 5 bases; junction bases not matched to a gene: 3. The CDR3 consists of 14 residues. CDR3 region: CASSPTGETGELFF. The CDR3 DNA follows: TGCGCCAGCAGCCCGACAGGGGAGACCGGGGAGCTGTTTTTT.

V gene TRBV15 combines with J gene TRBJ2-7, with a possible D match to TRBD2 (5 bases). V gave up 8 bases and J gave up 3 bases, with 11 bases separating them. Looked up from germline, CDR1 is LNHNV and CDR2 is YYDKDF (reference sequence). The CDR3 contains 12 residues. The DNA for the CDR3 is TGTGCCACCTCCGAGGGCTACTACGAGCAGTACTTC. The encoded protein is CATSEGYYEQYF. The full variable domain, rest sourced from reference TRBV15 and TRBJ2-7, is DAMVIQNPRYQVTQFGKPVTLSCSQTLNHNVMYWYQQKSSQAPKLLFHYYDKDFNNEADTPDNFQSRRPNTSFCFLDIRSPGLGDTAMYLCATSEGYYEQYFGPGTRLTVT.

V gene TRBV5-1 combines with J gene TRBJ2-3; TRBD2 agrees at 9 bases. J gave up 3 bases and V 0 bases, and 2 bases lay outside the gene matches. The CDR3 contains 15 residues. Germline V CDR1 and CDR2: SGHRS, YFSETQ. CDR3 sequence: CASSLVLAGTDTQYF. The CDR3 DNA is TGCGCCAGCAGCTTGGTCCTAGCGGGGACAGATACGCAGTATTTT.

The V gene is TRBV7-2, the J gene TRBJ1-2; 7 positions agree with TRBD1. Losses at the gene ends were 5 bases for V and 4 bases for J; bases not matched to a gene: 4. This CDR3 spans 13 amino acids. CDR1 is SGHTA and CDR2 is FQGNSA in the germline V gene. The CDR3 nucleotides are TGTGCCAGCAGCCTAGACAGGGCCTATGGCTACACCTTC. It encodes CASSLDRAYGYTF.

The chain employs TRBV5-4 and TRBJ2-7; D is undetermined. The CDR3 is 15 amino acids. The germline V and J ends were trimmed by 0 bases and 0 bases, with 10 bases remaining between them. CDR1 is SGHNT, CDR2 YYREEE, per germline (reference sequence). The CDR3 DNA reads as TGTGCCAGCAGCTTGGGAGGTACCGGCTCCTACGAGCAGTACTTC. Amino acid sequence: CASSLGGTGSYEQYF.

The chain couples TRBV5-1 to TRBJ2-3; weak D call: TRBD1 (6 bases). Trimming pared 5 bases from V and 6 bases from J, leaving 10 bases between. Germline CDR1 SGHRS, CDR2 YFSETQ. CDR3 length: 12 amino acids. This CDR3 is CASSSQGDTQYF. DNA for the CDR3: TGCGCCAGCAGTTCCCAGGGGGATACGCAGTATTTT. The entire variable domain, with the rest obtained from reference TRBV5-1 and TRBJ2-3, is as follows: KAGVTQTPRYLIKTRGQQVTLSCSPISGHRSVSWYQQTPGQGLQFLFEYFSETQRNKGNFPGRFSGRQFSNSRSEMNVSTLELGDSALYLCASSSQGDTQYFGPGTRLTVL.